This T cell receptor beta chain was found in a study of early T cells in non-severe SARS-CoV-2 infection. Separate cDNA molecules each had unique molecular identifiers attached to them. Via MiXCR, TCRdb re-called the 5' RACE reads, giving one row per CDR3 protein. This sample has some 77,000 distinct CDR3 sequences, with roughly 16% found just once. The CDR3 runs to 15 residues. V trimming: 5 bases; J trimming: 3 bases; junction bases outside the gene matches: 8. Germline CDR1 is DFQATT and CDR2 is SNEGSKA (reference sequence). The sequencing sample was made of whole blood. This receptor was obtained from an adult who was a healthcare worker with PCR-confirmed SARS-CoV-2 infection or an uninfected control (not recorded which). The chain uses TRBV20-1 and TRBJ1-5, with 9 bases fitting TRBD1. This CDR3 is CSAFTGGAVNQPQHF. The CDR3, as DNA: TGCAGTGCTTTCACAGGGGGCGCGGTCAATCAGCCCCAGCATTTT.